Below, 13 T cell receptor beta chains from the same sample are listed, as sequenced in a study of vaccination and CD4 T cells after COVID-19. Scientists ran DNA taken from cultured CD4+ T cells through the Oncomine TCR Beta short-read assay for sequencing. One entry per CDR3 protein, called by TCRdb with MiXCR from the PCR reads. Among about 22,000 distinct CDR3 sequences listed, approximately 29% were seen once. No antigen is known for these receptors. Treatment noted: approximately nine-day PBMC culture with coronavirus spike peptide pools or control peptides (ViraFEST assay). Sequencing input: cultured CD4+ T cells from blood. The receptors stem from a human donor with COVID-19.

The chain has TRBV6-5 and TRBJ1-1, with 8 bases identical to TRBD1. V was pared by 0 bases and J by 1 base, with 1 base of the junction left unmatched. The CDR3 covers 15 residues. Germline CDR1 is MNHEY and CDR2 is SVGAGI. The chain's CDR3 is CASSYSGTGNTEAFF. CDR3 bases: TGTGCCAGCAGTTACTCCGGGACAGGGAACACTGAAGCTTTCTTT.

A few counts support this clonotype. V is TRBV5-1 and J is TRBJ1-1, with TRBD1 identical over 9 bases. Germline loops: CDR1 SGHRS, CDR2 YFSETQ. The CDR3 is 14 residues long. With V trimmed by 5 bases and J by 5 bases, 7 bases remained unmatched. CDR3 DNA: TGCGCCAGCAGGACCACAGGGGGCGCGACTGAAGCTTTCTTT. Encoded protein: CASRTTGGATEAFF.

This clonotype occurred a few times. The chain joins TRBV6-1 to TRBJ1-2; D perhaps matches TRBD1 (5 bases). The CDR3 length is 14 residues. Trimming removed 3 bases at V and 4 bases at J, with 12 bases between. Germline CDR1 MNHNS, CDR2 SASEGT. DNA for the CDR3: TGTGCCAGCAGTGATCCCGGGACTGGCTATGGCTACACCTTC. Encoded protein: CASSDPGTGYGYTF.

This clonotype showed up just a few times. V gene TRBV18 combines with J gene TRBJ2-1, with 11 nucleotides matching TRBD2. Germline CDR1 is KGHSH and CDR2 is LQKENI. This CDR3 contains 17 residues. Unmatched junction bases numbered 7, after V lost 5 bases and J lost 1 base. The CDR3 here is CASSGTLAGGSYNEQFF. Written as DNA, the CDR3 is TGTGCCAGCTCAGGCACTTTAGCGGGGGGGTCCTACAATGAGCAGTTCTTC.

This rearrangement joins TRBV20-1 to TRBJ1-3; 9 nucleotides match TRBD1. The V segment lost 3 bases and the J segment 3 bases; nucleotides outside the gene matches: 9. The CDR3 consists of 16 residues. Germline values: CDR1 DFQATT, CDR2 SNEGSKA (reference sequence). The DNA of the CDR3 is TGCAGTGCTAGGGAATTACAGGGGGCGGGTGGAAACACCATATATTTT. Protein: CSARELQGAGGNTIYF.

A few counts support this clonotype. The CDR3 spells CAWGTGPYEQYF. Here the CDR3 DNA reads TGTGCCTGGGGGACAGGCCCTTACGAGCAGTACTTC. The rearrangement uses TRBV30 and TRBJ2-7; 8 bases map to TRBD1. The CDR3 is made up of 12 amino acids. Germline assignment: CDR1 GTSNPN and CDR2 SVGIG (reference sequence). The V gene end was trimmed by 5 bases and the J gene end by 4 bases; junction bases not matched to a gene: 4.

This clonotype was counted between two and nine times. The chain joins TRBV25-1 to TRBJ1-3, with D possibly matching TRBD1 (6 bases). CDR1 is MGHDK, CDR2 SYGVNS, per germline. This CDR3 has 15 residues. V lost 2 bases and J lost 1, with 9 bases in between. In nucleotides, the CDR3 is TGTGCCAGCAGTGAAACGACAGGTTCTGGAAACACCATATATTTT. It specifies CASSETTGSGNTIYF.

The chain combines TRBV5-4 with TRBJ1-6; no firm D call. Trimming pared 0 bases from V and 0 bases from J, leaving 13 bases between. The CDR3 loop spans 18 amino acids. Looked up from germline, CDR1 is SGHNT and CDR2 is YYREEE (reference sequence). CDR3 coding DNA: TGTGCCAGCAGCTTGGCCGCGCCCGGGAGCTCCTATAATTCACCCCTCCACTTT. The encoded protein is CASSLAAPGSSYNSPLHF.

The chain couples TRBV5-6 to TRBJ1-2, with D possibly TRBD1 on 5 matching bases. The V and J ends lost 7 bases and 8 bases respectively, with 12 bases between them. CDR3 size: 11 residues. Germline loops: CDR1 SGHDT, CDR2 YYEEEE. The CDR3 coding sequence is TGTGCCAGCCGTCGGGGGGGGGGCTACACCTTC. It codes for CASRRGGGYTF. Full variable domain (outside the CDR3, taken from reference TRBV5-6 and TRBJ1-2): DAGVTQSPTHLIKTRGQQVTLRCSPKSGHDTVSWYQQALGQGPQFIFQYYEEEERQRGNFPDRFSGHQFPNYSSELNVNALLLGDSALYLCASRRGGGYTFGSGTRLTVV.

This chain connects TRBV27 to TRBJ2-2; possibly TRBD2 for D (6 bases). The germline V gene encodes CDR1 MNHEY and CDR2 SMNVEV (reference sequence). The CDR3 length is 15 residues. V lost 2 bases, J lost 4 bases, and 11 bases lay in between. Here the CDR3 DNA reads TGTGCCAGCAGTTTAAGGGCGGGGCTCACCGGGGAGCTGTTTTTT. Its protein product is CASSLRAGLTGELFF.

The V gene is TRBV6-1, the J gene TRBJ2-5, with D perhaps matching TRBD1 or TRBD2 (5 bases each). Per the germline V gene, CDR1 is MNHNS and CDR2 is SASEGT. The CDR3 sequence is 14 residues long. Deletions cut 8 bases from V and 1 base from J, with 14 bases between. The DNA for the CDR3 is TGTGCCAGCGGAGGTTGGGGGAGCCAAGAGACCCAGTACTTC. It is translated as CASGGWGSQETQYF.

The chain carries TRBV7-3 and TRBJ2-2; D remains ambiguous. The CDR3 has 13 residues. Between the trimmed V and J ends, which lost 5 bases and 6 bases, there was a span of 10 bases. From germline, CDR1 is SGHTA and CDR2 FQGTGA. CDR3 sequence (DNA): TGTGCCAGCAGCGAGGCCGCAGCCGGGGAGCTGTTTTTT. Translation: CASSEAAAGELFF.

The chain combines TRBV4-2 with TRBJ1-6; D is perhaps TRBD1 (6 bases). This CDR3 is built from 16 residues. Trimming took 2 bases from V and 7 from J, leaving 15 bases between them. From germline, CDR1 is LGHNA and CDR2 YNFKEQ. CDR3 residues: CASSQNQGRGNSPLHF. In DNA form, the CDR3 reads TGTGCCAGCAGCCAAAACCAGGGGAGGGGAAATTCACCCCTCCACTTT.